This TCR beta chain comes out of a study of cytomegalovirus exposure and HLA in healthy donors. Broader study findings: As confirmed in vitro, three CMV-associated chains were specific for CMV antigens. In a later analysis, about 17,000 TCR beta sequences were associated with HLA alleles at 0.05 false discovery rate. A prior analysis recorded that most TCR beta V segments were productive about 87% or about 30% of the time.

PCR employed 60 Vbeta and 13 Jbeta primers. TCRdb keeps only in-frame clones here, not all; method: immunoSEQ multiplex PCR. Among 90,000 to 110,000 clones listed, over 70% were seen once. As for this clone: The antigen is not known.

Germline CDR1 SGHVS, CDR2 FNYEAQ. The CDR3 is 16 amino acids. Unmatched junction bases numbered 10, after V lost 2 bases and J lost 5 bases. The sequencing sample was made of PBMCs. The chain combines TRBV7-6 with TRBJ2-3, with TRBD2 matching over 7 bases. This clonotype was obtained from a middle-aged man in good health and CMV-seronegative. CDR3 sequence: CASSLRSGTIRDTQYF. In DNA form, the CDR3 reads TGTGCCAGCAGCTTACGCTCCGGGACTATCAGAGATACGCAGTATTTT.